This TCR beta chain was sequenced during a study of beta chain features in type 1 diabetes. Study-wide findings and caveats: Across all four CD4+ subsets, people with type 1 diabetes showed modestly shorter TCRB CDR3s. Resolution of whether HLA type affects TCRB rearrangement was not achieved here. Researchers caution that PCR might favor shorter templates, equally among patients and controls.

Expressed TCRB transcripts were sequenced, since all the RNA that had been isolated was reverse transcribed. The repertoire was sequenced with immunoSEQ multiplex PCR; TCRdb's copy has only in-frame clones and lacks some. Of about 660,000 clones detected, over 11% appear once; the ten largest clones hold 0.03% to 0.04%. CD4+ naive, central memory, regulatory and stem cell-like memory cells were sorted via CD45RO/CCR7/CD25/CD127/CD95/CD27. Remarks on this clone: Its cognate antigen is unknown.

Germline V gene data show CDR1 as LNHNV and CDR2 as YYDKDF (reference sequence). The CDR3 has 18 residues. V lost 0 bases to trimming and J lost 7 bases, with 19 bases between them. The chain is built from TRBV15 and TRBJ1-6, with TRBD1 as a possible D gene (6 bases). Sequenced: naive CD4+ T cells from blood. This receptor was taken from a young man with type 1 diabetes. CDR3 nucleotides: TGTGCCACCAGCAGAGATGTACAGGGCCTTTCGAGAAATTCACCCCTCCACTTT. It is translated as CATSRDVQGLSRNSPLHF. The whole variable domain, filled in from reference TRBV15 and TRBJ1-6, reads DAMVIQNPRYQVTQFGKPVTLSCSQTLNHNVMYWYQQKSSQAPKLLFHYYDKDFNNEADTPDNFQSRRPNTSFCFLDIRSPGLGDTAMYLCATSRDVQGLSRNSPLHFGNGTRLTVT.